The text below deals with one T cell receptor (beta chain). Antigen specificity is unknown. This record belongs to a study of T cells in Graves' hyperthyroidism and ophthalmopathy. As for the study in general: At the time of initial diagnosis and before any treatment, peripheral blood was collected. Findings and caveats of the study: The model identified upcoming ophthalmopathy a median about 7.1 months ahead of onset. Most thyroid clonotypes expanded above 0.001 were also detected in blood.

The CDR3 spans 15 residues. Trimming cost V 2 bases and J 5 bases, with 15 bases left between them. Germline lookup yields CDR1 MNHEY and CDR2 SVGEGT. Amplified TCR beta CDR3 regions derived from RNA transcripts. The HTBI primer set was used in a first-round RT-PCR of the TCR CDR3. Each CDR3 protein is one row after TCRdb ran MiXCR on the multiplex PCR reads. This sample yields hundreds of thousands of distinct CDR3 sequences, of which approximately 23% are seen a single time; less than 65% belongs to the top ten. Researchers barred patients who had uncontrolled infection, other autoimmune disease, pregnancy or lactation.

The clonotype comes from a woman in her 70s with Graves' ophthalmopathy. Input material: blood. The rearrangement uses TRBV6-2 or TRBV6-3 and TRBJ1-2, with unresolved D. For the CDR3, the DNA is TGTGCCAGCAGTTACGAGCTAGGCAGGAGTTATGGCTACACCTTC. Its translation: CASSYELGRSYGYTF.